The 20 T cell receptor beta chains below all came from one sample that was sequenced in a study of Graves' ophthalmopathy and Graves' hyperthyroidism. Amplification of the TCR beta CDR3 regions used RNA transcripts (as template). HTBI primers were employed in first-round RT-PCR, then a second-round multiplex PCR followed. TCRdb re-analysed the multiplex PCR reads in MiXCR, keeping a single row per CDR3 protein. Found here are approximately 480,000 distinct CDR3 sequences, about 15% of them singletons; the top ten hold roughly 10%. Sequencing was carried out using blood. The receptor set was obtained from a woman younger than 45 with Graves' ophthalmopathy.

The genes are TRBV3-1 and TRBJ2-5, with D possibly being TRBD1 (5 bases). The CDR3 totals 14 residues. The germline V gene encodes CDR1 LGHDT and CDR2 YNNKEL (reference sequence). Between the trimmed V and J ends, which lost 0 bases and 12 bases, there was a span of 17 bases. In nucleotides, the CDR3 is TGTGCCAGCAGCCAAGAACGACAGATCCCTGCCAAGTACTTC. Translated: CASSQERQIPAKYF.

The rearrangement joins TRBV7-2 to TRBJ2-6; D is unclear. The germline gives CDR1 SGHTA, CDR2 FQGNSA. There are 15 residues in the CDR3. V lost 5 bases and J lost 2, with 10 bases in between. CDR3 sequence: CASSPVAAGANVLTF. The CDR3 coding sequence is TGTGCCAGCAGCCCAGTAGCTGCTGGGGCCAACGTCCTGACTTTC.

Many counts were recorded for this clonotype. The rearrangement links TRBV24-1 to TRBJ1-5; TRBD1 matches 7 bases. V was pared by 7 bases and J by 5 bases, with 10 bases of the junction left unmatched. The germline V gene encodes CDR1 KGHDR and CDR2 SFDVKD. CDR3 size: 15 residues. The CDR3 spells CATRQGPLRYQPQHF. The CDR3, as DNA: TGTGCCACCAGACAGGGGCCGCTACGGTATCAGCCCCAGCATTTT.

There are many counts of this clonotype. The chain uses TRBV7-9 and TRBJ2-7; a possible D gene is TRBD1 (6 bases). V shed 7 bases and J shed 5 bases, with 15 bases lying between them. Germline V gene lookup returns CDR1 SEHNR and CDR2 FQNEAQ (reference sequence). The CDR3 sequence is 13 residues long. CDR3 DNA: TGTGCCAGCACAGGGGTCTATGGGCACGAGCAGTACTTC. Its protein is CASTGVYGHEQYF.

This clonotype was detected many times. The chain couples TRBV10-3 to TRBJ1-5, with D possibly being TRBD1 (6 bases). Per the germline V gene, CDR1 is ENHRY and CDR2 is SYGVKD. The CDR3 length is 14 residues. The V end lost 3 bases, the J end lost 1 base, and 7 bases lay between the germline ends. For the CDR3, the DNA is TGTGCCATCAGTGAAGGGGGAAGCAATCAGCCCCAGCATTTT. This translates into CAISEGGSNQPQHF.

The chain is built from TRBV7-8 and TRBJ1-2; D not certain. CDR1 is SGHVS, CDR2 FQNEAQ, per germline. This CDR3 has 14 residues. With 2 bases removed from V and 4 bases from J, the gap between germline ends came to 11 bases. CDR3 nucleotides: TGTGCCAGCAGCTTAAGGGATAATAGCTATGGCTACACCTTC. Its protein is CASSLRDNSYGYTF.

This clonotype was picked up many times. The V call is TRBV3-1, the J call TRBJ2-5; 8 nucleotides match TRBD2. With V trimmed by 1 base and J by 4 bases, 5 bases remained unmatched. CDR3 length: 15 residues. The germline CDR1 and CDR2 sequences are LGHDT and YNNKEL (reference sequence). CDR3: CASSQVSGMLETQYF. The DNA for the CDR3 is TGTGCCAGCAGCCAAGTTAGCGGGATGCTAGAGACCCAGTACTTC.

This clonotype has a count of ten or more. The chain joins TRBV18 to TRBJ2-7, with D perhaps matching TRBD1 (6 bases). The V end lost 4 bases, the J end lost 3 bases, and 13 bases lay between the germline ends. Germline V gene data show CDR1 as KGHSH and CDR2 as LQKENI. The CDR3 has 14 amino acids. The CDR3 spells CASSLDRLSYEQYF. The DNA for the CDR3 is TGTGCCAGCTCACTCGACAGGTTGAGCTACGAGCAGTACTTC.

Ten or more counts support this clonotype. An end of the junction differs from the germline gene, which may be a read error. The chain recombines TRBV6-5 with TRBJ1-1; 11 bases agree with TRBD1. There are 17 residues in the CDR3. Germline assignment: CDR1 MNHEY and CDR2 SVGAGI. CDR3 in amino acids: CASCYPRGQGEVTEAFF. The CDR3 region has the DNA TGTGCCAGCTGTTACCCCAGGGGACAGGGGGAGGTCACTGAAGCTTTCTTT.

This clonotype was seen repeatedly, ten times or more. The genes are TRBV11-1 and TRBJ2-2; tentative D call: TRBD1 (5 bases). V lost 5 bases and J 1 base, leaving 17 bases between the germline ends. Per the germline V gene, CDR1 is SGHAT and CDR2 is FQDESV (reference sequence). The CDR3 spans 17 residues. In nucleotides, the CDR3 is TGTGCCAGCAGCACAGTCGACAGAAGACTGAACACCGGGGAGCTGTTTTTT. It encodes CASSTVDRRLNTGELFF.

The gene calls are TRBV28 and TRBJ2-7; D is perhaps TRBD1 (6 bases). The CDR3 covers 16 residues. V was pared by 2 bases and J by 0 bases, with 14 bases between. Germline CDR1 MDHEN, CDR2 SYDVKM. Written as DNA, the CDR3 is TGTGCCAGCAGTTTAGGCAGGGGATTCAGCTCCTACGAGCAGTACTTC. Translation: CASSLGRGFSSYEQYF.

This clonotype was detected a few times. The chain joins TRBV30 to TRBJ1-2; no firm D call. V lost 2 bases and J lost 0, with 19 bases in between. This CDR3 is 17 amino acids long. The germline CDR1 and CDR2 sequences are GTSNPN and SVGIG (reference sequence). The CDR3 DNA follows: TGTGCCTGGAGTATCCCTACAGATCAATGGGCTAACTATGGCTACACCTTC. It yields the protein CAWSIPTDQWANYGYTF.

This clonotype was counted ten times or more. This chain links TRBV19 with TRBJ1-1, with 9 bases lining up with TRBD1. V dropped 7 bases and J dropped 5; count of bases not matched to a gene: 8. Germline assignment: CDR1 LNHDA and CDR2 SQIVND (reference sequence). CDR3 length equals 14 residues. CDR3 region: CASKGQGRGTEAFF. The CDR3 coding sequence is TGTGCCAGTAAGGGACAGGGCAGAGGAACTGAAGCTTTCTTT.

This clonotype showed up many times. The rearrangement joins TRBV7-2 to TRBJ1-1; 7 bases align to TRBD1. The CDR3 spans 17 residues. Per germline, CDR1 SGHTA and CDR2 FQGNSA. V shed 5 bases, J shed 1 base, and the junction held 13 bases outside the gene matches. CDR3 in amino acids: CASSLLQGNRKNTEAFF. CDR3 sequence (DNA): TGTGCCAGCAGCCTACTACAGGGGAATCGTAAGAACACTGAAGCTTTCTTT.

This clonotype was found many times. The chain links TRBV28 to TRBJ2-2, with 10 nucleotides matching TRBD1. Germline trimming cut 6 bases from V and 2 bases from J; bases unmatched to any gene: 6. The germline V gene encodes CDR1 MDHEN and CDR2 SYDVKM. CDR3 length: 16 residues. Here the CDR3 DNA reads TGTGCCAGCAGCCATCGGGACAGGGGAAACACCGGGGAGCTGTTTTTT. Protein: CASSHRDRGNTGELFF.

This clonotype showed up many times. The chain has TRBV28 and TRBJ2-7; unclear D gene. The CDR3 consists of 12 residues. Germline V lookup: CDR1 MDHEN, CDR2 SYDVKM. CDR3 sequence (DNA): TGTGCGCTAAGGAGTCAGTATGGCGAGCAGTACTTC. It specifies CALRSQYGEQYF.

The table lists this clonotype with many counts. The chain links TRBV6-5 to TRBJ2-7; D ambiguous. The V end lost 7 bases, the J end lost 3 bases, and 16 bases lay between the germline ends. From germline, CDR1 is MNHEY and CDR2 SVGAGI. This CDR3 is built from 14 residues. The CDR3 bases are TGTGCCAGCACATCAGGCGAAGCAAACTACGAGCAGTACTTC. It specifies CASTSGEANYEQYF.

This clonotype was counted at least ten times. The chain combines TRBV12-3 or TRBV12-4 with TRBJ1-5; 7 bases match TRBD1. With 5 bases clipped from V and 5 bases from J, the junction kept 9 bases outside the gene matches. The CDR3 extends over 15 amino acids. The CDR3: CASSPHRGLDQPQHF. Written as DNA, the CDR3 is TGTGCCAGCAGTCCACACAGGGGCCTTGATCAGCCCCAGCATTTT.

The chain employs TRBV3-1 and TRBJ2-5, with 7 bases aligning to TRBD2. Germline assignment: CDR1 LGHDT and CDR2 YNNKEL (reference sequence). Trimming took 0 bases from V and 5 from J; bases not matched to a gene: 9. The CDR3 is 16 residues long. CDR3 DNA: TGTGCCAGCAGCCAAGAAGCGCGGGAGATAGTGGAGACCCAGTACTTC. This codes for CASSQEAREIVETQYF.

This clonotype appeared many times. The chain combines TRBV28 with TRBJ1-1, with D possibly TRBD1 on 6 matching bases. In germline, CDR1 is MDHEN, CDR2 SYDVKM. Trimming left V 7 bases short and J 8 bases short, with 23 bases between. The CDR3 runs to 15 residues. The CDR3 protein is CASTPTDGGTHEAFF. The CDR3 coding sequence is TGTGCCAGCACCCCGACCGACGGTGGGACACACGAAGCTTTCTTT.